The rows below give T cell receptor beta chains drawn from one sample of a study of CD8+ T cells in alopecia areata. Sequencing was performed with immunoSEQ multiplex PCR; in TCRdb, only in-frame clones are kept and a portion is missing. The sample consists of about 150,000 clones, about two thirds of them appearing once. Specimen: CD4+ T cells sorted from blood, collected at week 4, from a patient treated with tofacitinib. The receptors were gathered from a human donor with alopecia areata. CDR3s include the opening cysteine and the closing phenylalanine or tryptophan. Expanded clones get a size class; other rows say once, few or many, or leave the size out.

j_call | cdr3_length | clone_size | v_call | cdr3_aa
TRBJ2-5 | 11 | NA | TRBV7-6 | CASSGQETQYF
TRBJ2-2 | 12 | NA | TRBV29-1 | CSVGPSTGELFF
TRBJ1-2 | 12 | NA | TRBV30 | CAWSAAALGYTF
TRBJ1-4 | 14 | NA | TRBV30 | CAWSRVGTNEKLFF
TRBJ2-7 | 14 | NA | TRBV7-9 | CASSFGTGTYEQYF
TRBJ1-2 | 14 | NA | TRBV16 | CASSQSLDSYGYTF
TRBJ1-5 | 14 | NA | TRBV6-1 | CASSESGGDQPQHF
TRBJ2-6 | 15 | NA | TRBV30 | CAWRGRHSGANVLTF
TRBJ1-3 | 12 | NA | TRBV29-1 | CSVAGPGNTIYF
TRBJ2-1 | 14 | NA | TRBV30 | CAWSEDRGRDEQFF
TRBJ2-5 | 16 | NA | TRBV7-2 | CASSTRTSGGVETQYF
TRBJ2-5 | 15 | NA | TRBV28 | CASSLRTGGLETQYF
TRBJ1-1 | 14 | NA | TRBV4-3 | CASSQVGGYTEAFF
TRBJ1-1 | 13 | NA | TRBV29-1 | CSVDLGARSEAFF
TRBJ2-4 | 15 | NA | TRBV6-6 | CASNPDRAIQNIQYF
TRBJ1-1 | 14 | NA | TRBV15 | CATSRVAVSPEAFF
TRBJ1-4 | 13 | NA | TRBV6-5 | CASSWDENEKLFF
TRBJ2-1 | 12 | NA | TRBV5-1 | CASSLEDNEQFF
TRBJ2-7 | 14 | NA | TRBV25-1 | CASSGQGALYEQYF
TRBJ2-2 | 12 | NA | TRBV7-2 | CASSLDRGELFF
TRBJ1-2 | 15 | NA | TRBV29-1 | CSVDKERGASDGYTF
TRBJ2-7 | 14 | NA | TRBV6-5 | CASSKVPRSYEQYF
TRBJ1-1 | 12 | NA | TRBV29-1 | CSVPTRTSEAFF
TRBJ2-5 | 12 | NA | TRBV29-1 | CSVRQGPETQYF
TRBJ1-2 | 13 | once | TRBV30 | CAWSVSGTGGYTF
TRBJ2-7 | 12 | NA | TRBV6-5 | CASSYGGGEQYF
TRBJ2-5 | 14 | few | TRBV7-3 | CASSSRQSQETQYF
TRBJ2-4 | 12 | NA | TRBV6-6 | CASRPAKNIQYF
TRBJ2-5 | 15 | NA | TRBV4-3 | CASSQGALAGETQYF
TRBJ2-5 | 14 | NA | TRBV11-2 | CASSLLGPQETQYF
TRBJ2-3 | 17 | once | TRBV7-9 | CASSLNRGHPSTDTQYF
TRBJ2-5 | 12 | NA | TRBV29-1 | CSVVGLQETQYF
TRBJ2-1 | 15 | NA | TRBV6-5 | CASSYPTGLNNEQFF
TRBJ2-5 | 14 | few | TRBV19 | CASSIDSSEETQYF
TRBJ2-6 | 17 | NA | TRBV11-2 | CASTPGHNAWGANVLTF
TRBJ1-6 | 12 | once | TRBV30 | CAWSGQGGPLHF
TRBJ2-5 | 14 | once | TRBV6-5 | CASRDRGYQETQYF
TRBJ2-5 | 11 | NA | TRBV14 | CASSLGETQYF
TRBJ1-4 | 14 | NA | TRBV29-1 | CSVEGGPANEKLFF
TRBJ2-7 | 13 | NA | TRBV5-4 | CASSLLRGDEQYF
TRBJ1-1 | 15 | NA | TRBV5-1 | CASSLAEGMNTEAFF
TRBJ2-5 | 12 | few | TRBV7-8 | CASSLMVETQYF
TRBJ2-3 | 15 | NA | TRBV2 | CASRGSGISTDTQYF
TRBJ1-1 | 11 | NA | TRBV2 | CASTANTEAFF
TRBJ1-5 | 13 | NA | TRBV9 | CASSVEVGGPQHF